The 32 T cell receptor beta chains presented below share a single source sample, sequenced in a study of siplizumab effects on memory and regulatory T cells. Some clones are missing from TCRdb's copy, which holds only in-frame ones; the method was immunoSEQ multiplex PCR. The sample holds roughly 100,000 clones, around 95% seen once. The source material was naive CD4+ T cells sorted from blood. The receptor set was obtained from a human donor in good health.

The V call is TRBV29-1, the J call TRBJ2-5; D is unclear. V was trimmed by 8 bases and J by 6 bases, leaving 10 bases between them. CDR3 size: 10 residues. CDR1 is SQVTM, CDR2 ANQGSEA, per germline. The CDR3 loop is CSPPSQTQYF. The CDR3 DNA reads as TGCAGCCCCCCCTCGCAGACCCAGTACTTC.

The chain is built from TRBV7-7 and TRBJ2-5; D is possibly TRBD1 (5 bases). Germline-derived CDR1 and CDR2 are SSHAT and FNYEAQ (reference sequence). CDR3 length: 14 amino acids. Trimming left V 1 base short and J 5 bases short, with 11 bases between. DNA for the CDR3: TGTGCCAGCAGCTTAGGTGTAGGGGTGGAGACCCAGTACTTC. It is translated as CASSLGVGVETQYF.

This chain uses TRBV4-2 with TRBJ1-1; TRBD1 agrees at 7 bases. The CDR3 contains 12 residues. Germline CDR1 LGHNA, CDR2 YNFKEQ. After removal of 2 bases from V and 7 bases from J, the junction contained 1 base not matched to a gene. In nucleotides, the CDR3 is TGTGCCAGCAGCCAAAGGGACAGTGAAGCTTTCTTT. Residues: CASSQRDSEAFF.

The chain recombines TRBV6-1 with TRBJ2-7; 11 nucleotides match TRBD2. V shed 7 bases and J 2 bases; nucleotides not matched to a gene: 1. Per germline, CDR1 MNHNS and CDR2 SASEGT. The CDR3 contains 13 residues. The CDR3 DNA reads as TGTGCCAGCACTAGCGGGGGGCCCTACGAGCAGTACTTC. Protein sequence: CASTSGGPYEQYF.

The chain recombines TRBV18 with TRBJ2-2; 9 bases are a match to TRBD1. The germline gives CDR1 KGHSH, CDR2 LQKENI. The CDR3 contains 16 residues. The trim removed 1 base at V and 3 bases at J, leaving 3 bases unmatched. The DNA for the CDR3 is TGTGCCAGCTCACCACTTGGACAGGGGTACACCGGGGAGCTGTTTTTT. This translates into CASSPLGQGYTGELFF.

This sequence joins TRBV18 and TRBJ1-2; 7 bases are a match to TRBD1. Looked up from germline, CDR1 is KGHSH and CDR2 is LQKENI. This CDR3 comprises 15 residues. Trimming took 4 bases from V and 4 from J; bases not matched to a gene: 9. CDR3 nucleotide sequence: TGTGCCAGCTCACTTGGACAGGTTGAAACCTATGGCTACACCTTC. Protein: CASSLGQVETYGYTF. Filled out from reference TRBV18 and TRBJ1-2, the complete variable domain reads NAGVMQNPRHLVRRRGQEARLRCSPMKGHSHVYWYRQLPEEGLKFMVYLQKENIIDESGMPKERFSAEFPKEGPSILRIQQVVRGDSAAYFCASSLGQVETYGYTFGSGTRLTVV.

The chain links TRBV7-3 to TRBJ2-1; 8 bases match TRBD2. This CDR3 spans 15 amino acids. Germline-derived CDR1 and CDR2 are SGHTA and FQGTGA. J lost 2 bases, V lost 7 bases, and 7 bases had no gene match. This CDR3 reads CASMRGGRTYNEQFF. Written as DNA, the CDR3 is TGTGCCAGCATGCGCGGGGGGCGCACCTACAATGAGCAGTTCTTC. The variable domain in full, completed from reference TRBV7-3 and TRBJ2-1, reads GAGVSQTPSNKVTEKGKYVELRCDPISGHTALYWYRQSLGQGPEFLIYFQGTGAADDSGLPNDRFFAVRPEGSVSTLKIQRTERGDSAVYLCASMRGGRTYNEQFFGPGTRLTVL.

The genes are TRBV12-5 and TRBJ2-7; 7 positions match TRBD2. The CDR3 has 14 amino acids. V shed 4 bases, J shed 2 bases, and the junction held 5 bases outside the gene matches. Germline loops: CDR1 LGHNT, CDR2 FRNRAP. CDR3 bases: TGTGCTAGTGGTTGGGGGGGAGCTGCCTACGAGCAGTACTTC. It yields the protein CASGWGGAAYEQYF.

This clone came up once. The chain carries TRBV5-1 and TRBJ2-2; 7 nucleotides agree with TRBD2. The V segment lost 7 bases and the J segment 3 bases; nucleotides outside the gene matches: 9. Germline lookup yields CDR1 SGHRS and CDR2 YFSETQ. The CDR3 runs 15 residues. The CDR3 DNA is TGCGCCAGCCGAGTACCTGCGGGGGACACCGGGGAGCTGTTTTTT. It codes for CASRVPAGDTGELFF.

The rearrangement uses TRBV6-4 and TRBJ2-3; TRBD2 matches 7 bases. The V and J ends lost 4 bases and 0 bases, in that order; junction bases with no gene match: 4. The CDR3 consists of 15 residues. Germline V gene lookup returns CDR1 MRHNA and CDR2 SNTAGT. The DNA for the CDR3 is TGTGCCAGCAGTGTTCAGCGGGGTAGCACAGATACGCAGTATTTT. Its protein is CASSVQRGSTDTQYF.

This clone came up a few times. CDR3 amino acids: CASSPETGFYGYTF. The CDR3 region has the DNA TGTGCCAGTAGTCCCGAGACAGGGTTCTATGGCTACACCTTC. The V call is TRBV19, the J call TRBJ1-2; 7 bases agree with TRBD1. V gave up 5 bases and J gave up 4 bases; unmatched junction bases: 7. Germline values: CDR1 LNHDA, CDR2 SQIVND (reference sequence). There are 14 residues in the CDR3.

The CDR3 spells CAVGQSVFTEAFF. In DNA form, the CDR3 reads TGTGCCGTCGGACAGAGTGTTTTTACTGAAGCTTTCTTT. The chain has TRBV10-3 and TRBJ1-1; D is possibly TRBD1 (6 bases). Trimming left V 11 bases short and J 5 bases short, with 18 bases between. Germline V gives CDR1 ENHRY, CDR2 SYGVKD. The CDR3 contains 13 residues.

The rearrangement uses TRBV7-3 and TRBJ2-3; TRBD2 agrees at 10 bases. Trimming removed 7 bases from V and 6 bases from J; junction bases left unmatched: 10. Germline lookup yields CDR1 SGHTA and CDR2 FQGTGA. The CDR3 consists of 15 residues. CDR3 sequence reads: CASNLLAGGSDTQYF. CDR3 DNA sequence: TGTGCCAGCAACCTCTTAGCGGGGGGCTCGGATACGCAGTATTTT.

The V call is TRBV28, the J call TRBJ1-2, with D maybe TRBD1 (5 bases). The germline V and J ends were trimmed by 6 bases and 8 bases, with 19 bases remaining between them. Germline CDR1 and CDR2: MDHEN and SYDVKM. The CDR3 totals 14 residues. DNA for the CDR3: TGTGCCAGCAGGACCCCGGCAGGGACTGAAGGCTACACCTTC. It translates to CASRTPAGTEGYTF.

The chain uses TRBV10-3 and TRBJ1-1; D not resolved. With 7 bases removed from V and 4 bases from J, the gap between germline ends came to 13 bases. The CDR3 extends over 13 amino acids. Germline lookup yields CDR1 ENHRY and CDR2 SYGVKD. CDR3 sequence: CAINAGWGTEAFF. CDR3 nucleotide sequence: TGTGCCATCAATGCCGGGTGGGGCACTGAAGCTTTCTTT.

This sequence joins TRBV7-3 and TRBJ2-3; D uncertain. Germline CDR1 SGHTA, CDR2 FQGTGA. Between the trimmed V and J ends, which lost 1 base and 4 bases, there was a span of 9 bases. CDR3 length equals 14 residues. The CDR3, as DNA: TGTGCCAGCAGCTTAAGCTCGAACCCAGATACGCAGTATTTT. Its protein is CASSLSSNPDTQYF.

The gene calls are TRBV7-8 and TRBJ2-2; D is undetermined. V was cut by 4 bases and J by 1 base, with 10 bases left in between. This CDR3 is 15 amino acids long. CDR1 SGHVS and CDR2 FQNEAQ come from the germline V gene. In nucleotides, the CDR3 is TGTGCCAGCAGCTCCCTGCCACAGAACACCGGGGAGCTGTTTTTT. Protein product: CASSSLPQNTGELFF.

The rearrangement links TRBV7-2 to TRBJ1-6; no firm D call. The V and J ends lost 5 bases and 6 bases respectively, with 14 bases between them. The CDR3 sequence is 15 residues long. The germline CDR1 and CDR2 sequences are SGHTA and FQGNSA. The CDR3 coding sequence is TGTGCCAGCAGCCCAGTGGCGATTGTTAATTCACCCCTCCACTTT. Protein sequence: CASSPVAIVNSPLHF.

The chain carries TRBV27 and TRBJ1-1, with 9 bases that match TRBD1. After removal of 0 bases from V and 1 base from J, the junction contained 6 bases not matched to a gene. The germline V gene has CDR1 MNHEY and CDR2 SMNVEV (reference sequence). The CDR3 loop spans 17 amino acids. The CDR3 DNA follows: TGTGCCAGCAGTTTATCTCCTCCGACAGGGGGGAACACTGAAGCTTTCTTT. This codes for CASSLSPPTGGNTEAFF.

The chain carries TRBV11-2 and TRBJ2-2; 7 bases match TRBD2. The CDR3 totals 18 residues. Losses at the gene ends were 2 bases for V and 1 base for J; bases not matched to a gene: 10. CDR1 and CDR2 (germline): SGHAT, FQNNGV. The CDR3 spells CASSLWSRLAENTGELFF. The CDR3 bases are TGTGCCAGCAGCTTATGGTCTCGACTAGCTGAGAACACCGGGGAGCTGTTTTTT.

The chain joins TRBV2 to TRBJ2-3; TRBD2 might be the D (6 bases). Trimming shortened V by 8 bases and J by 7 bases, and 25 bases separated the two germline ends. Looked up from germline, CDR1 is SNHLY and CDR2 is FYNNEI. This CDR3 region has 16 residues. In DNA, the CDR3 is TGTGCCAGCCGGGCGGAGGGAGGTGGGCACACGTATACGCAGTATTTT. Its protein product is CASRAEGGGHTYTQYF.

The CDR3 bases are TGCAGTGCTAGAGGCGGGTATGGCTACACCTTC. Translating it yields CSARGGYGYTF. The J gene is TRBJ1-2, the V gene TRBV20-1; no reliable D call. Germline loops: CDR1 DFQATT, CDR2 SNEGSKA (reference sequence). The CDR3 runs to 11 residues. Between the trimmed V and J ends, which lost 1 base and 5 bases, there was a span of 5 bases.

This chain joins TRBV10-3 and TRBJ2-1; 9 positions agree with TRBD2. This CDR3 has 13 amino acids. Germline V CDR1 and CDR2: ENHRY, SYGVKD. The trim removed 6 bases at V and 7 bases at J, leaving 4 bases unmatched. Here the CDR3 reads CAIRGTSFNEQFF. In DNA form, the CDR3 reads TGTGCCATCAGAGGGACTAGCTTTAATGAGCAGTTCTTC.

V usage is TRBV10-3 and J usage is TRBJ1-6; 12 bases line up with TRBD1. After removal of 8 bases from V and 7 bases from J, the junction contained 6 bases not matched to a gene. Germline V gene data show CDR1 as ENHRY and CDR2 as SYGVKD. This CDR3 spans 15 amino acids. The CDR3 nucleotides are TGTGCCATCCGTGGGGGACAGGGGGCAAATTCACCCCTCCACTTT. Protein sequence: CAIRGGQGANSPLHF.

The rearrangement links TRBV10-3 to TRBJ2-7; TRBD1 aligns across 9 bases. CDR1 is ENHRY and CDR2 is SYGVKD in the germline V gene. V was clipped by 2 bases and J by 4 bases; unmatched bases: 3. The CDR3 extends over 14 amino acids. The CDR3: CAISEQGQGYEQYF. In DNA form, the CDR3 reads TGTGCCATCAGTGAGCAGGGACAGGGATACGAGCAGTACTTC.

The V gene is TRBV18, the J gene TRBJ2-1; no clear D. Germline values: CDR1 KGHSH, CDR2 LQKENI. V lost 9 bases, J lost 0 bases, and 18 bases lay in between. There are 16 residues in the CDR3. The CDR3 DNA reads TGTGCCAGTCAACAGACGAACTCCCACTCCTACAATGAGCAGTTCTTC. This gives the protein CASQQTNSHSYNEQFF.

V is TRBV18 and J is TRBJ2-1; D unresolved. This CDR3 spans 13 amino acids. V lost 6 bases and J lost 2, with 8 bases in between. Germline V gives CDR1 KGHSH, CDR2 LQKENI. The CDR3 bases are TGTGCCAGCTCCGAAGTCCCCTACAATGAGCAGTTCTTC. It specifies CASSEVPYNEQFF. The variable domain in full, completed from reference TRBV18 and TRBJ2-1, reads NAGVMQNPRHLVRRRGQEARLRCSPMKGHSHVYWYRQLPEEGLKFMVYLQKENIIDESGMPKERFSAEFPKEGPSILRIQQVVRGDSAAYFCASSEVPYNEQFFGPGTRLTVL.

V and J are TRBV7-9 and TRBJ2-1; perhaps TRBD2 as D (6 bases). The germline gives CDR1 SEHNR, CDR2 FQNEAQ (reference sequence). V was cut by 1 base and J by 0 bases, with 10 bases left in between. This CDR3 is built from 16 residues. The CDR3 DNA follows: TGTGCCAGCAGCTTAGGTCGGAGGGTCTCCTACAATGAGCAGTTCTTC. Translating gives CASSLGRRVSYNEQFF.

This CDR3 is CASSGDRASEAFF. The CDR3 DNA reads as TGTGCCAGCAGCGGGGACAGGGCTTCTGAAGCTTTCTTT. The rearrangement links TRBV2 to TRBJ1-1, with 9 bases aligning to TRBD1. V dropped 6 bases and J dropped 6; count of bases not matched to a gene: 5. This CDR3 region has 13 residues. Germline-derived CDR1 and CDR2 are SNHLY and FYNNEI.

The gene calls are TRBV27 and TRBJ2-1; TRBD2 matches at 7 bases. The trim removed 6 bases at V and 5 bases at J, leaving 7 bases unmatched. Germline loops: CDR1 MNHEY, CDR2 SMNVEV (reference sequence). The CDR3 extends over 14 amino acids. The CDR3 is CASRRSGGHNEQFF. The CDR3 coding sequence is TGTGCCAGCAGACGGTCGGGGGGACACAATGAGCAGTTCTTC.

This clone was detected a few times. The rearrangement uses TRBV6-6 and TRBJ1-2; 7 bases map to TRBD1. The CDR3 sequence is 14 residues long. Germline CDR1 is MNHNY and CDR2 is SVGAGI (reference sequence). The ends lost 7 bases at V and 3 bases at J; junction bases unmatched: 8. The CDR3 DNA is TGTGCCAGCACCAACAAAGGGACAGACTATGGCTACACCTTC. Its translation is CASTNKGTDYGYTF.

J is TRBJ1-6 and V is TRBV2; 9 bases are shared with TRBD1. The CDR3 runs to 14 residues. The germline CDR1 and CDR2 sequences are SNHLY and FYNNEI. V trimming: 5 bases; J trimming: 9 bases; junction bases outside the gene matches: 5. CDR3 protein: CASSQGQGPSPLHF. CDR3 DNA: TGTGCCAGCAGTCAAGGACAGGGGCCTTCACCCCTCCACTTT. The full variable domain, its missing parts supplied by reference TRBV2 and TRBJ1-6, is EPEVTQTPSHQVTQMGQEVILRCVPISNHLYFYWYRQILGQKVEFLVSFYNNEISEKSEIFDDQFSVERPDGSNFTLKIRSTKLEDSAMYFCASSQGQGPSPLHFGNGTRLTVT.